This TCR beta chain was identified in a study of shared clonotypes between healthy human individuals. Clones were sequenced by immunoSEQ multiplex PCR, and TCRdb holds only the in-frame ones, with some missing. The sample consists of over 2 million clones, 80% to 95% of them appearing once. From germline, CDR1 is SGHTA and CDR2 FQGNSA. The CDR3 extends over 14 amino acids. J lost 6 bases, V lost 1 base, and 3 bases had no gene match. Study results and caveats: Despite large depth, rarefaction showed incomplete sorted-subset sequencing.

About this clone: The antigen remains unidentified.

This sequence was found in a man younger than 35 in good health. Some clones in this sample may be carry-over from other donors' samples. V and J are TRBV7-2 and TRBJ1-5, with 7 bases aligning to TRBD1. Sequencing was performed on naive CD4+ T cells from PBMCs. Sample subset: CD45RA+ positively selected. CDR3 in amino acids: CASSLVQGGQPQHF. CDR3 DNA: TGTGCCAGCAGCTTAGTCCAGGGGGGTCAGCCCCAGCATTTT.